The rows below give T cell receptor beta chains drawn from one sample of a study of siplizumab effects on memory and regulatory T cells. TCRdb keeps only in-frame clones here, not all; method: immunoSEQ multiplex PCR. The table shows over 85,000 clones, with 90% to 95% occurring only once. The sequenced material came from non-Treg CD4+ T cells sorted from blood. The receptor set was obtained from a human donor in good health. The CDR3 runs from the conserved cysteine through the conserved F or W. Each record gives: V gene, J gene, clone size, CDR3 protein. Size is stated for part of the rows, as once, few or many counts, or as a class when the clone is expanded.

TRBV11-2	TRBJ1-4	NA	CASSSNNEKLFF
TRBV19	TRBJ2-1	NA	CASSPLGSEQFF
TRBV5-1	TRBJ2-7	NA	CASSSRTGYGVEQYF
TRBV29-1	TRBJ1-2	NA	CSVGFVNYGYTF
TRBV11-3	TRBJ1-1	NA	CASSLTGGDTEAFF
TRBV7-9	TRBJ1-2	few	CASSLRDGNYYGYTF
TRBV15	TRBJ1-3	NA	CATSRSAGVAGNTIYF
TRBV5-1	TRBJ2-1	NA	CASSYASRNEQFF
TRBV4-1	TRBJ1-2	NA	CASSQVTGADYGYTF
TRBV25-1	TRBJ1-2	NA	CASSDDRGPSYGYTF
TRBV5-1	TRBJ2-7	NA	CASSWGLADYEQYF